The clone carrying this TCR beta chain has more than one count but fewer than ten. Its antigen is undetermined. The data were obtained in a study of response to subunit inactivated influenza vaccine. Study results and caveats: Authors suggested seasonal influenza vaccinations each recruit few new T cells.

TCRdb reprocessed the RT-PCR reads with MiXCR, giving one entry per CDR3 protein. The sample yields 860,000 or so distinct CDR3 sequences, 21% seen once. Germline values: CDR1 DFQATT, CDR2 SNEGSKA (reference sequence). The junction had 3 bases not matched to a gene; V was cut back by 5 bases and J by 1 base. The length of the CDR3 is 14 residues. This TCR was recovered from a middle-aged man who received an inactivated influenza vaccine. The rearrangement joins TRBV20-1 to TRBJ2-2, with TRBD2 matching over 8 bases. The input for sequencing was PBMCs from blood, taken around 5 days after vaccination. CDR3 DNA sequence: TGCAGTGCTCCTCGGGAGGGGAACACCGGGGAGCTGTTTTTT. This encodes CSAPREGNTGELFF.